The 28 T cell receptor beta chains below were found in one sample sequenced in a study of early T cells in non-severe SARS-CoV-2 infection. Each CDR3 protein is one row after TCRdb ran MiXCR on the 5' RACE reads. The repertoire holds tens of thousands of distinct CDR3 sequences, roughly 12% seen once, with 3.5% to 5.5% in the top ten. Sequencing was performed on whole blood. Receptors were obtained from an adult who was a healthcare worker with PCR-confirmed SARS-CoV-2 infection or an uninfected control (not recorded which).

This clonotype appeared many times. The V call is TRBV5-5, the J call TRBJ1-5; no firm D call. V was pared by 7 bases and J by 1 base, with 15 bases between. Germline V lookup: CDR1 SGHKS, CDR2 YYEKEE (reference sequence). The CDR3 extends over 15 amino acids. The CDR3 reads CASSLGTESNQPQHF. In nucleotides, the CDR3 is TGTGCCAGCTCCTTAGGCACGGAGAGCAATCAGCCCCAGCATTTT.

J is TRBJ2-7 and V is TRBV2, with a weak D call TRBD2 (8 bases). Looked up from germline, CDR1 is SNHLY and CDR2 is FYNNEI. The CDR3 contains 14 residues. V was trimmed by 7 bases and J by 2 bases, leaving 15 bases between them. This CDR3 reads CASNPGGLAYEQYF. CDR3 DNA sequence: TGTGCCAGCAATCCAGGGGGACTAGCCTACGAGCAGTACTTC.

The CDR3 region has the DNA TGTGCCAGCAGCTTCGGACGTTCGAACACTGAAGCTTTCTTT. Translation: CASSFGRSNTEAFF. The chain links TRBV7-2 to TRBJ1-1, with no clear D. V was cut by 3 bases and J by 1 base, with 9 bases left in between. The CDR3 is 14 residues long. Per germline, CDR1 SGHTA and CDR2 FQGNSA.

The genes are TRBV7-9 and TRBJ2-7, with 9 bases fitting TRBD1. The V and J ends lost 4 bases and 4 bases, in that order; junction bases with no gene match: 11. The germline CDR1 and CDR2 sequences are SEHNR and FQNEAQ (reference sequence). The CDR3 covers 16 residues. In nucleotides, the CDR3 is TGTGCCAGCAGCTCGGGGGACAGGGCAATCGTATACGAGCAGTACTTC. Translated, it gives CASSSGDRAIVYEQYF.

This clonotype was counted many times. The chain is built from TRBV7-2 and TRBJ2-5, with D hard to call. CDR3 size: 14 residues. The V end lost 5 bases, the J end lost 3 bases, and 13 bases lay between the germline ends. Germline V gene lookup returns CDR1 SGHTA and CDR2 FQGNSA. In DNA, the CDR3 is TGTGCCAGCAGCCACTACTATGGGAAAGAGACCCAGTACTTC. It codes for CASSHYYGKETQYF.

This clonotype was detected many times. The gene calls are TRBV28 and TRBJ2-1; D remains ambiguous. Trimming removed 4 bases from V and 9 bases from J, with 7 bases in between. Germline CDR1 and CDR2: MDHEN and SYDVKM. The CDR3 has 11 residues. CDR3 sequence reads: CASSSPLEQFF. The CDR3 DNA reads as TGTGCCAGCAGTTCGCCGCTTGAGCAGTTCTTC.

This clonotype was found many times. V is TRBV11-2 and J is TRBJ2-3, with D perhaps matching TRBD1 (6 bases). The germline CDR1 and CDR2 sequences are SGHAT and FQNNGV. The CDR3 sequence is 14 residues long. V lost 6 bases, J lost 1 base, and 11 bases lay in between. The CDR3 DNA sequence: TGTGCCAGCAGTTTTGGGGGCCGCACAGATACGCAGTATTTT. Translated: CASSFGGRTDTQYF.

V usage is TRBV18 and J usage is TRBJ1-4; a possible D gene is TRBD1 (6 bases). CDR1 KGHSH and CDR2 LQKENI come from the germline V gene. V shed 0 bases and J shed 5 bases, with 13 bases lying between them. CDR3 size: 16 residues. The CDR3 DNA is TGTGCCAGCTCACCACCGTGGCAGGGGATCAATGAAAAACTGTTTTTT. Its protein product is CASSPPWQGINEKLFF. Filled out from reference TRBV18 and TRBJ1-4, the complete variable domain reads NAGVMQNPRHLVRRRGQEARLRCSPMKGHSHVYWYRQLPEEGLKFMVYLQKENIIDESGMPKERFSAEFPKEGPSILRIQQVVRGDSAAYFCASSPPWQGINEKLFFGSGTQLSVL.

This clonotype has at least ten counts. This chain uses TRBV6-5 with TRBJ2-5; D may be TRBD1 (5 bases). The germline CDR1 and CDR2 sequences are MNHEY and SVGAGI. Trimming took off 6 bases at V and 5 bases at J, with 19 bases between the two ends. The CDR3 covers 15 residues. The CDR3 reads CASSPKPGPGETQYF. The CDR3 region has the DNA TGTGCCAGCAGCCCCAAACCTGGCCCAGGGGAGACCCAGTACTTC.

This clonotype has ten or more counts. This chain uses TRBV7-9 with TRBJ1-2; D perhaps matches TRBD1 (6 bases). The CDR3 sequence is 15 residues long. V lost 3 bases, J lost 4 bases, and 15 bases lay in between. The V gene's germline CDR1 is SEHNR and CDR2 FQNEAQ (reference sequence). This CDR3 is CASSFSDRRVYGYTF. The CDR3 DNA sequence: TGTGCCAGCAGCTTTTCGGACAGAAGGGTCTATGGCTACACCTTC. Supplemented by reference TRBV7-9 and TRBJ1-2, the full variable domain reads DTGVSQNPRHKITKRGQNVTFRCDPISEHNRLYWYRQTLGQGPEFLTYFQNEAQLEKSRLLSDRFSAERPKGSFSTLEIQRTEQGDSAMYLCASSFSDRRVYGYTFGSGTRLTVV.

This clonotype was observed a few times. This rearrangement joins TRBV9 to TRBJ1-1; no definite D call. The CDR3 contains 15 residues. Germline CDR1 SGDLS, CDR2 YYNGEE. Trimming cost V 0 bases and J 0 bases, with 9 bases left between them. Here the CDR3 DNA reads TGTGCCAGCAGCGTAGCGAACTTCATGAACACTGAAGCTTTCTTT. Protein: CASSVANFMNTEAFF.

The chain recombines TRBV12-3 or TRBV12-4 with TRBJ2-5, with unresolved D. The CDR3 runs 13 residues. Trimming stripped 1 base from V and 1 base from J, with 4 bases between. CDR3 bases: TGTGCCAGCAGTTTAGACAGCCAAGAGACCCAGTACTTC. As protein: CASSLDSQETQYF.

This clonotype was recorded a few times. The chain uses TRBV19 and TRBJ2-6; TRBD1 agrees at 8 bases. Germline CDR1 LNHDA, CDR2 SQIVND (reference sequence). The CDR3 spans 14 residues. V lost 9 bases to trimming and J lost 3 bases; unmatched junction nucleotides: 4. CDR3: CASSRGLGANVLTF. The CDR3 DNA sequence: TGTGCCAGCAGCAGGGGGCTTGGGGCCAACGTCCTGACTTTC. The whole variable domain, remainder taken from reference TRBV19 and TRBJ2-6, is DGGITQSPKYLFRKEGQNVTLSCEQNLNHDAMYWYRQDPGQGLRLIYYSQIVNDFQKGDIAEGYSVSREKKESFPLTVTSAQKNPTAFYLCASSRGLGANVLTFGAGSRLTVL.

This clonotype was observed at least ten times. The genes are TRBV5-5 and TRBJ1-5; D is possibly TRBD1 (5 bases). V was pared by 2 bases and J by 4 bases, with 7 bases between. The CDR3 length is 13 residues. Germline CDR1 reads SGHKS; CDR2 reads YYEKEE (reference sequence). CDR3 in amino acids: CASSLGVNQPQHF. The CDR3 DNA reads TGTGCCAGCAGCTTAGGGGTAAATCAGCCCCAGCATTTT.

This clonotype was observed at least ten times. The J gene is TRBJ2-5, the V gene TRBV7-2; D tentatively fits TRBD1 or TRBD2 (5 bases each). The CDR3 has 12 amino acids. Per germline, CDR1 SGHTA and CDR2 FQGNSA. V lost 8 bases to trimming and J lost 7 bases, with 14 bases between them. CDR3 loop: CASSPPGRTQYF. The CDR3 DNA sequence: TGTGCCAGCTCCCCCCCAGGGAGGACCCAGTACTTC. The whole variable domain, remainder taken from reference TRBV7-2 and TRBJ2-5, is GAGVSQSPSNKVTEKGKDVELRCDPISGHTALYWYRQSLGQGLEFLIYFQGNSAPDKSGLPSDRFSAERTGGSVSTLTIQRTQQEDSAVYLCASSPPGRTQYFGPGTRLLVL.

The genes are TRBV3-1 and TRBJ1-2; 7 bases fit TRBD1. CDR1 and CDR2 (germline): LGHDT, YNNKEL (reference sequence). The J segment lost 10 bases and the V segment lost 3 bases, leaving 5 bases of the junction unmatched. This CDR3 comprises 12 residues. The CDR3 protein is CASSQWTGDYTF. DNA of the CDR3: TGTGCCAGCAGCCAGTGGACAGGCGACTACACCTTC.

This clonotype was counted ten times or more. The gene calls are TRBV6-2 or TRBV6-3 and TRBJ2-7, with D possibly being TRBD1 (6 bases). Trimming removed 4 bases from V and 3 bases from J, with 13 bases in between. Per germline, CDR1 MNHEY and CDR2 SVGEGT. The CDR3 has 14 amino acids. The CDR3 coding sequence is TGTGCCAGCAGTTTTCCGGGACAACTCTACGAGCAGTACTTC. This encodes CASSFPGQLYEQYF.

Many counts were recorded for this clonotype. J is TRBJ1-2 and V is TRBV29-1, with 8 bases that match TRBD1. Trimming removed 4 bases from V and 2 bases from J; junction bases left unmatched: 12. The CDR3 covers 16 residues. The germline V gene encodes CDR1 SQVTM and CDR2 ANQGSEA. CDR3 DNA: TGCAGCGTTGTAGGGTGGGCGACAGGGGAGAACTATGGCTACACCTTC. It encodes CSVVGWATGENYGYTF.

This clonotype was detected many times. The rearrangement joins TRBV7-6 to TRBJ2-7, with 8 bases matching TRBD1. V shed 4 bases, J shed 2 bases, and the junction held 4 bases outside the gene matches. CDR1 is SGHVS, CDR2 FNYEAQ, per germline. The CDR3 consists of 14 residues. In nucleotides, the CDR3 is TGTGCCAGCAGCTACGGACAGGGTACCTACGAGCAGTACTTC. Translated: CASSYGQGTYEQYF.

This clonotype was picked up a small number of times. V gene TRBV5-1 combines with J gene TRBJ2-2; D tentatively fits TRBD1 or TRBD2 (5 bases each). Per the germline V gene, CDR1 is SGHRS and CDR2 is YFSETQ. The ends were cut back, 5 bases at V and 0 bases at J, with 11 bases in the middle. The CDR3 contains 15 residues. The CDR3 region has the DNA TGCGCCAGCAGAACGGGACGGACGAACACCGGGGAGCTGTTTTTT. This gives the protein CASRTGRTNTGELFF.

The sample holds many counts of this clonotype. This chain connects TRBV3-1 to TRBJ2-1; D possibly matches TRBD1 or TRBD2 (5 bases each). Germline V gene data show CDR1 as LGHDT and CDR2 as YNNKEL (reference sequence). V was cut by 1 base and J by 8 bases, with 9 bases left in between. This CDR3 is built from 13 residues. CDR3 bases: TGTGCCAGCAGCCAAGTTGGGGGACATGAGCAGTTCTTC. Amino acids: CASSQVGGHEQFF.

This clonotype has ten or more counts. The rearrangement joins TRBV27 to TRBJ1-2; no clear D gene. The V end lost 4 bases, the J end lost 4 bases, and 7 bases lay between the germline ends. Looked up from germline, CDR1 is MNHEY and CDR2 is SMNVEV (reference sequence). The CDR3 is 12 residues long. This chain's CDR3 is CASSSTPYGYTF. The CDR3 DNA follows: TGTGCCAGCAGTTCTACTCCCTATGGCTACACCTTC.

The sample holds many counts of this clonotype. This CDR3 is CASSLTSGSTDTQYF. Here the CDR3 DNA reads TGTGCCAGCAGTTTAACTAGCGGGAGCACAGATACGCAGTATTTT. The chain couples TRBV27 to TRBJ2-3; 9 nucleotides align to TRBD2. Trimming took 2 bases from V and 0 from J; bases not matched to a gene: 0. The CDR3 consists of 15 residues. The germline gives CDR1 MNHEY, CDR2 SMNVEV (reference sequence).

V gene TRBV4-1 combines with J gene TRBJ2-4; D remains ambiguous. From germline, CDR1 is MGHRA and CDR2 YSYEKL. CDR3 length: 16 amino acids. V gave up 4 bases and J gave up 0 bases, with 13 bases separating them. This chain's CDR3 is CASSPPVGLAKNIQYF. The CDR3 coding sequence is TGCGCCAGCAGCCCCCCTGTCGGATTAGCCAAAAACATTCAGTACTTC.

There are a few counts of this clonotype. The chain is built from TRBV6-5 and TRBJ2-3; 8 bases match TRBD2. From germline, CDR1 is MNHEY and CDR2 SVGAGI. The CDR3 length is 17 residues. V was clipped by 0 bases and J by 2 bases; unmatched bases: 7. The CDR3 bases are TGTGCCAGCAGTTACTCGATCGGGGGGGCGAACACAGATACGCAGTATTTT. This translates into CASSYSIGGANTDTQYF.

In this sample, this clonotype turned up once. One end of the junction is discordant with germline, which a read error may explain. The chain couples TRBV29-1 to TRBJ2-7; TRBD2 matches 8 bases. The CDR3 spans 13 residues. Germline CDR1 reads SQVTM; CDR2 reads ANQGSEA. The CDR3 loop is CFRRGALVYEQYF. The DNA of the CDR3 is TGTTTCCGGCGGGGGGCTCTCGTCTACGAGCAGTACTTC.

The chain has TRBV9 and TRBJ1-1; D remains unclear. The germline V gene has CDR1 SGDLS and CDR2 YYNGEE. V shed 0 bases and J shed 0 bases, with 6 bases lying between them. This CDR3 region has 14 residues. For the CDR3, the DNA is TGTGCCAGCAGCGTAGGGACGCTGAACACTGAAGCTTTCTTT. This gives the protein CASSVGTLNTEAFF.

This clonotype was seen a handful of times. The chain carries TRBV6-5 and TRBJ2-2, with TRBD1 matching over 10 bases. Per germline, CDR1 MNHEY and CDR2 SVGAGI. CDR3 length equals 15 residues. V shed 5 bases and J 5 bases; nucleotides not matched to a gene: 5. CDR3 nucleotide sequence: TGTGCCAGCAGTAAGGACAGGGGGAAGACCGGGGAGCTGTTTTTT. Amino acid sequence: CASSKDRGKTGELFF.